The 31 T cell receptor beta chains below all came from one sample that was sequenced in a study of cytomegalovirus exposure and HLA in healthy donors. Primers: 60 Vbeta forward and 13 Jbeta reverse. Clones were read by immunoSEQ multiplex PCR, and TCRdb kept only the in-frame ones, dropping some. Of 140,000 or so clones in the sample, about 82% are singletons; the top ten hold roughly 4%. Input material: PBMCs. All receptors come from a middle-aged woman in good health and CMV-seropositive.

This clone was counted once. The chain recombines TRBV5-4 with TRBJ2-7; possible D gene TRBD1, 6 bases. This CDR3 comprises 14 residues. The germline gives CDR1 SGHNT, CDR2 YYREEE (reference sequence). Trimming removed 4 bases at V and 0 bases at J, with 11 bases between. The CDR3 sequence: CASSPRGHSYEQYF. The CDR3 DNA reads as TGTGCCAGCAGCCCTAGGGGACACTCCTACGAGCAGTACTTC.

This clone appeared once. The CDR3, as DNA: TGTGCCTGGAGTGTACTCTCGGACATTAAGTACTTC. Amino acid sequence: CAWSVLSDIKYF. The gene calls are TRBV30 and TRBJ2-7, with D perhaps matching TRBD1 (5 bases). The CDR3 is made up of 12 amino acids. Trimming pared 0 bases from V and 11 bases from J, leaving 14 bases between. Germline V gives CDR1 GTSNPN, CDR2 SVGIG (reference sequence).

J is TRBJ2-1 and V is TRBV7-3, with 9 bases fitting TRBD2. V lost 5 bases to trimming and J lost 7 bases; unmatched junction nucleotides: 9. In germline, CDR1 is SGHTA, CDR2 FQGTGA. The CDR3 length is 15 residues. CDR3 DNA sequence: TGTGCCAGCAGCCCGACTAGCGGAGTGGGAAATGAGCAGTTCTTC. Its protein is CASSPTSGVGNEQFF.

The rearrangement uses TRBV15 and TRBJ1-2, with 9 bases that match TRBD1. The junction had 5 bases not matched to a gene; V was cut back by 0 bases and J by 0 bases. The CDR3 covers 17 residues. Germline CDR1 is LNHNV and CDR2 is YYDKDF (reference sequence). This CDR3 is CATSRDGGTGTNYGYTF. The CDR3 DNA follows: TGTGCCACCAGCAGAGACGGGGGGACAGGGACTAACTATGGCTACACCTTC.

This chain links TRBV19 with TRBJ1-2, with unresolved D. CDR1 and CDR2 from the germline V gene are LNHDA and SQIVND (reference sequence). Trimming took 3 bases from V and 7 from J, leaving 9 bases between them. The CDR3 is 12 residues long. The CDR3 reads CASSIGPTGYTF. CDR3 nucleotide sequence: TGTGCCAGTAGTATTGGGCCGACTGGCTACACCTTC.

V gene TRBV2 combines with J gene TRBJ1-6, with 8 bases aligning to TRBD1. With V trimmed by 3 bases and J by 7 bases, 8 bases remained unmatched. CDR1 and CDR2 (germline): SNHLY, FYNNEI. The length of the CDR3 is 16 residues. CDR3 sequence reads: CASSESGGNRNSPLHF. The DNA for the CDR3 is TGTGCCAGCAGTGAGTCAGGGGGCAATAGGAATTCACCCCTCCACTTT.

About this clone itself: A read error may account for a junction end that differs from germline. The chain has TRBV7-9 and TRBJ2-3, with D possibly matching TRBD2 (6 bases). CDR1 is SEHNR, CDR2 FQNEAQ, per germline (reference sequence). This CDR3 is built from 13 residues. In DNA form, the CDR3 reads TGTTCCAGCAGCTTCCCTGGGAGGAGAACGCAGTATTTT. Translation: CSSSFPGRRTQYF.

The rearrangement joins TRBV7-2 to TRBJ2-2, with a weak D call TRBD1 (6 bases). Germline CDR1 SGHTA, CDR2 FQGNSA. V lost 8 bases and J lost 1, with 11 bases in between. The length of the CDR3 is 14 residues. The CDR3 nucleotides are TGTGCCAGCTTTAAGGGGGTGAACACCGGGGAGCTGTTTTTT. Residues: CASFKGVNTGELFF. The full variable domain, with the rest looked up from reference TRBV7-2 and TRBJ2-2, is GAGVSQSPSNKVTEKGKDVELRCDPISGHTALYWYRQSLGQGLEFLIYFQGNSAPDKSGLPSDRFSAERTGGSVSTLTIQRTQQEDSAVYLCASFKGVNTGELFFGEGSRLTVL.

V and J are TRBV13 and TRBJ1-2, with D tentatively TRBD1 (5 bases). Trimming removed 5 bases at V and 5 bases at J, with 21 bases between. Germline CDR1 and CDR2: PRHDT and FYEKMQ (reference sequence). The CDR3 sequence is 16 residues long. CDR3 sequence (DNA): TGTGCCAGCAGCCAGAGACAGTTGTCGGATATATATGGCTACACCTTC. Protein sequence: CASSQRQLSDIYGYTF.

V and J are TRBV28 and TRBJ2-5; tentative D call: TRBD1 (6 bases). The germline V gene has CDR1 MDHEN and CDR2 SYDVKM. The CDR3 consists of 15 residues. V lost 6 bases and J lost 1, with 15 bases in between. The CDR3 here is CASSSSGTPQETQYF. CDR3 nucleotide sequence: TGTGCCAGCAGCTCCTCCGGGACACCCCAAGAGACCCAGTACTTC. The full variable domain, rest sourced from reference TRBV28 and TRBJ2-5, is DVKVTQSSRYLVKRTGEKVFLECVQDMDHENMFWYRQDPGLGLRLIYFSYDVKMKEKGDIPEGYSVSREKKERFSLILESASTNQTSMYLCASSSSGTPQETQYFGPGTRLLVL.

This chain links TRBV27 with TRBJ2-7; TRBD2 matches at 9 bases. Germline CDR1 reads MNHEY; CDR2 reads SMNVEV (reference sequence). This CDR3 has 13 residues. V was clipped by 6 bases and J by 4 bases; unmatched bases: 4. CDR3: CASSSGLAYEQYF. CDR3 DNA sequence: TGTGCCAGCAGCTCGGGACTAGCATACGAGCAGTACTTC.

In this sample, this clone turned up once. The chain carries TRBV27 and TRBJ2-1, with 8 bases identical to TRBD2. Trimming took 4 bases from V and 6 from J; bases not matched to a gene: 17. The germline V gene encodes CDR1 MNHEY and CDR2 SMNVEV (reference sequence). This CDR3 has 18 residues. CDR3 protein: CASSYRGGGASLGNEQFF. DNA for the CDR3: TGTGCCAGCAGTTATCGGGGGGGAGGGGCTAGCTTAGGCAATGAGCAGTTCTTC.

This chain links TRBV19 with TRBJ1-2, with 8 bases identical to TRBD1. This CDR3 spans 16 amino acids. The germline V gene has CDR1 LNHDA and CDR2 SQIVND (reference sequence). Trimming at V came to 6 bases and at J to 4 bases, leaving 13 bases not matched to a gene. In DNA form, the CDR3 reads TGTGCCAGTAGACCTCTCCGGGACAGGTCCCTCTATGGCTACACCTTC. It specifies CASRPLRDRSLYGYTF.

The CDR3 loop reads CASSPSDTQYF. The CDR3 DNA reads as TGTGCCAGCTCACCCTCAGATACGCAGTATTTT. The chain combines TRBV18 with TRBJ2-3; D unresolved. Trimming stripped 3 bases from V and 4 bases from J, with 2 bases between. The CDR3 covers 11 residues. The germline V gene has CDR1 KGHSH and CDR2 LQKENI. Full variable domain (remainder filled in from reference TRBV18 and TRBJ2-3): NAGVMQNPRHLVRRRGQEARLRCSPMKGHSHVYWYRQLPEEGLKFMVYLQKENIIDESGMPKERFSAEFPKEGPSILRIQQVVRGDSAAYFCASSPSDTQYFGPGTRLTVL.

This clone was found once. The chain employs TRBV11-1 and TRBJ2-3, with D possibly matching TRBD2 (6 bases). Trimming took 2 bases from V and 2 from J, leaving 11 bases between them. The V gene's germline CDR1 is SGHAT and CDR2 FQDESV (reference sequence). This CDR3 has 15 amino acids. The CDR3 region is CASSLWRGPTDTQYF. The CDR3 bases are TGTGCCAGCAGCTTATGGCGGGGACCCACAGATACGCAGTATTTT.

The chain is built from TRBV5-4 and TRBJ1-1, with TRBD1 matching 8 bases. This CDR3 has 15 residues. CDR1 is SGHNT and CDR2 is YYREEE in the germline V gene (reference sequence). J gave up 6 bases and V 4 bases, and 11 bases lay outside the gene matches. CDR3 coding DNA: TGTGCCAGCAGCAGAGGACAGGGCGGACTCGCTGAAGCTTTCTTT. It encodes CASSRGQGGLAEAFF.

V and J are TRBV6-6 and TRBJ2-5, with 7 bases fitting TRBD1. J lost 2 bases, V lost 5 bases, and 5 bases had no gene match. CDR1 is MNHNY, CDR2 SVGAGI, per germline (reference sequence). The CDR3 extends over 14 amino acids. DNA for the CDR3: TGTGCCAGCAGTAATCGACAGGGACAAGAGACCCAGTACTTC. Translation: CASSNRQGQETQYF.

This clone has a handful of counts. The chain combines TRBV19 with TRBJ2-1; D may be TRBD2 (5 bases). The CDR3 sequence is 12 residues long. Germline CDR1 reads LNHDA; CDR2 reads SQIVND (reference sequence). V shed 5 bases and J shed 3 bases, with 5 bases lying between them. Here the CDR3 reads CASSDYYNEQFF. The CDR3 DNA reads TGTGCCAGTAGTGACTACTACAATGAGCAGTTCTTC.

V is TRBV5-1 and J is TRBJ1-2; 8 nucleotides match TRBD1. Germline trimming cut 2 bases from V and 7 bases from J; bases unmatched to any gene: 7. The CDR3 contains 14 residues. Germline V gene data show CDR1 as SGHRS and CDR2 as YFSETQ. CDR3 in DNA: TGCGCCAGCAGCTTAGCAGGGGGCGGGAGTGGCTACACCTTC. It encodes CASSLAGGGSGYTF.

CDR3 sequence (DNA): TGCAGCGTTGAAGTTAGGGACAGGGAAGCTGGGGCCAACGTCCTGACTTTC. This gives the protein CSVEVRDREAGANVLTF. The gene calls are TRBV29-1 and TRBJ2-6; 9 positions match TRBD1. The CDR3 is 17 residues long. Germline trimming cut 1 base from V and 2 bases from J; bases unmatched to any gene: 6. CDR1 is SQVTM and CDR2 is ANQGSEA in the germline V gene.

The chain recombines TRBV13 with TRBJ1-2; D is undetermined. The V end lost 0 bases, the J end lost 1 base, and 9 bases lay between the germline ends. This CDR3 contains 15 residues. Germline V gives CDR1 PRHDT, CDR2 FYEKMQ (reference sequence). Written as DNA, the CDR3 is TGTGCCAGCAGCTTAGGCCGAGGCATTAACTATGGCTACACCTTC. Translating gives CASSLGRGINYGYTF.

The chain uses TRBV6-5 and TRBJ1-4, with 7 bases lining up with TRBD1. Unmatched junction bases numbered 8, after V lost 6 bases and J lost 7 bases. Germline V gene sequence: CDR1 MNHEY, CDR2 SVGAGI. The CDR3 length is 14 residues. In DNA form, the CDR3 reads TGTGCCAGCAGCCGACAGGGAAGGGGTGAAAAACTGTTTTTT. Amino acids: CASSRQGRGEKLFF.

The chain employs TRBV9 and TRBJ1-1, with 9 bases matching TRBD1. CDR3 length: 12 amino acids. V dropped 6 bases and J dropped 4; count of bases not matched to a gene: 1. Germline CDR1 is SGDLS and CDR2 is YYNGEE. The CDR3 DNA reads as TGTGCCAGCAAGGGACAGGGCACTGAAGCTTTCTTT. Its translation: CASKGQGTEAFF. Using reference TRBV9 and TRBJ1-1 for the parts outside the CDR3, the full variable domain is DSGVTQTPKHLITATGQRVTLRCSPRSGDLSVYWYQQSLDQGLQFLIQYYNGEERAKGNILERFSAQQFPDLHSELNLSSLELGDSALYFCASKGQGTEAFFGQGTRLTVV.

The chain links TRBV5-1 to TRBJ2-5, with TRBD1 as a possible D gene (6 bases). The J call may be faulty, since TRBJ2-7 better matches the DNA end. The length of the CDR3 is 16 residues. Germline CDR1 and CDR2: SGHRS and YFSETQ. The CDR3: CASSYSPRTEGYEQYF. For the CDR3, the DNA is TGCGCCAGCAGCTACTCCCCGAGGACAGAGGGCTACGAGCAGTACTTC.

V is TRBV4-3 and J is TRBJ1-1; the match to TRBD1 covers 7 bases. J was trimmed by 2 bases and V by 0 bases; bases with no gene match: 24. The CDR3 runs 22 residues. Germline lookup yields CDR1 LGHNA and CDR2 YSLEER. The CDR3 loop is CASSQDSLKFPQKGAINTEAFF. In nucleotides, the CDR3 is TGCGCCAGCAGCCAAGATTCTTTAAAATTTCCACAAAAGGGGGCGATAAACACTGAAGCTTTCTTT.

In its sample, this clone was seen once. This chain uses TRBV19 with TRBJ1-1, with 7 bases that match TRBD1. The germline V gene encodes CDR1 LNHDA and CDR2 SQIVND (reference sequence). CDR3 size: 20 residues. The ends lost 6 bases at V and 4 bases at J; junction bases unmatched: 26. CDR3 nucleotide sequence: TGTGCCAGTAGGCAAAGCGTCTCGGACAGGTTTGAATTGTTGGTCACTGAAGCTTTCTTT. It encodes CASRQSVSDRFELLVTEAFF.

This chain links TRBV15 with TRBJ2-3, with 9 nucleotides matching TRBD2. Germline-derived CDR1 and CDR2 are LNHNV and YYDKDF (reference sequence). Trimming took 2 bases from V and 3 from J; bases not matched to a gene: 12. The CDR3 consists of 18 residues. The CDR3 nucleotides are TGTGCCACCAGCAGAAATACATATAGCGGGAGTGGGACAGATACGCAGTATTTT. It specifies CATSRNTYSGSGTDTQYF. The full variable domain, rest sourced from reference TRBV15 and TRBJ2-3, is DAMVIQNPRYQVTQFGKPVTLSCSQTLNHNVMYWYQQKSSQAPKLLFHYYDKDFNNEADTPDNFQSRRPNTSFCFLDIRSPGLGDTAMYLCATSRNTYSGSGTDTQYFGPGTRLTVL.

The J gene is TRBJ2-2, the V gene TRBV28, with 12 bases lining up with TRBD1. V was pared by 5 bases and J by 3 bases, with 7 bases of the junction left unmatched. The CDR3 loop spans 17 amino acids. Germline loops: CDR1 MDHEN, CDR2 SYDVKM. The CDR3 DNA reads TGTGCCAGCAGTGCGGGACAGGGGGCATCGCACACCGGGGAGCTGTTTTTT. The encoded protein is CASSAGQGASHTGELFF.

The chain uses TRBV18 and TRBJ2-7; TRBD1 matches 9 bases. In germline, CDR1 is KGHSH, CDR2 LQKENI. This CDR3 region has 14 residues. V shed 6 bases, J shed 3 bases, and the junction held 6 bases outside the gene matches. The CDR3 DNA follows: TGTGCCAGCTCGTCGGACAGGGGTGGCTACGAGCAGTACTTC. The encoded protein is CASSSDRGGYEQYF.

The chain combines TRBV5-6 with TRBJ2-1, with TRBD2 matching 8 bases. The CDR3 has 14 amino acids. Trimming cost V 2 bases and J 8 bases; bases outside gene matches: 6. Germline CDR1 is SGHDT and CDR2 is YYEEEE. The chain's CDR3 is CASSFASGFDEQFF. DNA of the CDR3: TGTGCCAGCAGCTTTGCTAGCGGGTTCGATGAGCAGTTCTTC. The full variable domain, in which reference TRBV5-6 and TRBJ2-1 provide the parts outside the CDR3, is DAGVTQSPTHLIKTRGQQVTLRCSPKSGHDTVSWYQQALGQGPQFIFQYYEEEERQRGNFPDRFSGHQFPNYSSELNVNALLLGDSALYLCASSFASGFDEQFFGPGTRLTVL.

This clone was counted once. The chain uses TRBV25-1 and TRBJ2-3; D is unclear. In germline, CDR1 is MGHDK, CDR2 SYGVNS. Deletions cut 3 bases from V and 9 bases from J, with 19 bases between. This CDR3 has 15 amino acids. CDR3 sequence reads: CASSDLTSRPVTQYF. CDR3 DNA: TGTGCCAGCAGTGATCTGACGTCCAGGCCCGTGACGCAGTATTTT.